This T cell receptor (beta chain) was recovered during a study of PD-L1 blockade in urothelial cancer. TCRdb's copy holds only in-frame clones and misses some; the assay was immunoSEQ multiplex PCR. This table holds roughly 32,000 clones, approximately 80% found once. This CDR3 has 13 residues. The trim removed 0 bases at V and 4 bases at J, leaving 1 base unmatched. Germline CDR1 SGHDT, CDR2 YYEEEE. This receptor was identified in a man in his sixties with urothelial cancer. The input for sequencing was PBMCs, taken around atezolizumab (anti-PD-L1) treatment. The chain employs TRBV5-6 and TRBJ2-7; 7 positions agree with TRBD1. CDR3 coding DNA: TGTGCCAGCAGCTTGGACAGGGGTTACGAGCAGTACTTC. Residues: CASSLDRGYEQYF. Variable domain in full (rest from reference TRBV5-6 and TRBJ2-7): DAGVTQSPTHLIKTRGQQVTLRCSPKSGHDTVSWYQQALGQGPQFIFQYYEEEERQRGNFPDRFSGHQFPNYSSELNVNALLLGDSALYLCASSLDRGYEQYFGPGTRLTVT.